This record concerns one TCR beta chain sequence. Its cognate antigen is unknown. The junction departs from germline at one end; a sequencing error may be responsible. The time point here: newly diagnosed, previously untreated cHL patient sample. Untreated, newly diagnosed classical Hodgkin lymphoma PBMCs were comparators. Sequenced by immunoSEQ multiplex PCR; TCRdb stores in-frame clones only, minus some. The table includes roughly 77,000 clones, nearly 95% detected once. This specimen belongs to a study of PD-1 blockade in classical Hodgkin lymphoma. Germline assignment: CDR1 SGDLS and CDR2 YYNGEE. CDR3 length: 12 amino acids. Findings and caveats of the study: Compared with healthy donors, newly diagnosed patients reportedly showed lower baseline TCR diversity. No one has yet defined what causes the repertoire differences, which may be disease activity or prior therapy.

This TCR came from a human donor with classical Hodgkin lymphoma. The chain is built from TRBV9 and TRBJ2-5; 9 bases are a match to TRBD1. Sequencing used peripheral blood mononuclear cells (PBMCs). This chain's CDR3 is CASSATGGYVHF. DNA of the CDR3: TGTGCCAGCAGCGCGACAGGGGGTTACGTACACTTC.